The clone carrying this TCR beta chain is termed medium-sized. Its target is not known. Time point of the sample: sample taken at primary tumor resection. The donor population consisted of 72 patients with untreated, early-stage non-small cell lung cancer. The input material, whole RNA from tumor, nontumor lung or frozen PBMC, was sequenced unsorted. TCRdb re-called the 5' RACE reads with MiXCR, one entry per CDR3 protein. The profile shows 2,000 to 3,000 distinct CDR3 sequences, roughly 8% of them singletons. CDR1 is MGHRA, CDR2 YSYEKL, per germline. The V and J ends lost 1 base and 0 bases respectively, with 9 bases between them. The CDR3 consists of 15 residues. The data stem from a study of spatial heterogeneity in lung cancer. Study as a whole: A strong correlation was found between TCR transcript counts in tumor regions and a T cell module score derived from matched bulk RNA-seq. Findings and caveats of the study: The number of expanded tumor alpha and beta chains correlated with mutation number.

This TCR was recovered from a male donor with early-stage non-small cell lung cancer. The sequences come from lung tumor tissue, collected at surgery. This chain joins TRBV4-1 and TRBJ1-1, with D perhaps matching TRBD1 (6 bases). CDR3 sequence reads: CASSQVGQLNTEAFF. CDR3 DNA: TGCGCCAGCAGCCAAGTTGGACAGTTGAACACTGAAGCTTTCTTT.